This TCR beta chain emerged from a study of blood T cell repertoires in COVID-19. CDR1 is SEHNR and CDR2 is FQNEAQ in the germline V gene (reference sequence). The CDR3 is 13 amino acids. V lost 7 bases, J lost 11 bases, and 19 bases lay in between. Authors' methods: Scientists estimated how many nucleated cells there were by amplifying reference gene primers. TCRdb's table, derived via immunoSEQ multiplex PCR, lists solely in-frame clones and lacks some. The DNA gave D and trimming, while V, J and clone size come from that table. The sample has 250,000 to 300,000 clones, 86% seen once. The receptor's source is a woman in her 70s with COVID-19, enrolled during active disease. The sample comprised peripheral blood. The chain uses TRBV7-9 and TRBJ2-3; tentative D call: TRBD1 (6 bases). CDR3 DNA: TGTGCCAGCATCTCCTTAGGACAGTTTGTGCAGTATTTT. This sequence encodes CASISLGQFVQYF.